These 15 T cell receptor beta chains came from one sample sequenced in a study of radiotherapy plus CTLA-4 blockade in lung cancer. Generated by immunoSEQ multiplex PCR, the TCRdb table keeps only in-frame clones and is missing some. The sample comprises fewer than 55,000 clones, around 83% of which are singletons, and about 27% rests with the top ten. The sample here was peripheral blood, taken from a patient treated with radiotherapy plus ipilimumab. Receptors were obtained from a human donor with non-small cell lung cancer whose response to radiotherapy plus ipilimumab could not be evaluated.

The chain carries TRBV7-2 and TRBJ2-7; 10 nucleotides align to TRBD2. The germline CDR1 and CDR2 sequences are SGHTA and FQGNSA. The V and J ends lost 5 bases and 3 bases, in that order; junction bases with no gene match: 7. The CDR3 is made up of 15 amino acids. CDR3 in DNA: TGTGCCAGCAGCGCGCATGGACTAGCGGTCTACGAGCAGTACTTC. Its protein is CASSAHGLAVYEQYF.

This chain connects TRBV27 to TRBJ2-7; TRBD1 matches at 12 bases. Germline loops: CDR1 MNHEY, CDR2 SMNVEV (reference sequence). V was clipped by 4 bases and J by 7 bases; unmatched bases: 5. The CDR3 contains 14 residues. This CDR3 reads CASSWGQGAEEQYF. In DNA, the CDR3 is TGTGCCAGCAGTTGGGGACAGGGGGCGGAGGAGCAGTACTTC.

This chain connects TRBV28 to TRBJ1-5, with a tentative D call TRBD1 (5 bases). The CDR3 is made up of 14 amino acids. Trimming shortened V by 5 bases and J by 6 bases, and 14 bases separated the two germline ends. The germline V gene encodes CDR1 MDHEN and CDR2 SYDVKM. In nucleotides, the CDR3 is TGTGCCAGCAGTCCTGACGGGGGAGGTCAGCCCCAGCATTTT. This codes for CASSPDGGGQPQHF.

This sequence joins TRBV7-2 and TRBJ1-1; D gene ambiguous. Deletions cut 8 bases from V and 8 bases from J, with 21 bases between. From germline, CDR1 is SGHTA and CDR2 FQGNSA. The CDR3 loop spans 14 amino acids. The CDR3 bases are TGTGCCAGCTCTGACCTTCCGTGGACTTCCGAAGCTTTCTTT. Its protein is CASSDLPWTSEAFF.

This chain links TRBV11-2 with TRBJ1-2; 7 bases match TRBD1. CDR3 size: 16 residues. After removal of 5 bases from V and 4 bases from J, the junction contained 13 bases not matched to a gene. The germline CDR1 and CDR2 sequences are SGHAT and FQNNGV. In DNA form, the CDR3 reads TGTGCCAGCAGCCCAATCAGGACAGGAGGCCCCTATGGCTACACCTTC. Translation: CASSPIRTGGPYGYTF.

CDR3 DNA: TGTGCCTGGAATCGCGCCGTCTCCTACAATGAGCAGTTCTTC. It specifies CAWNRAVSYNEQFF. The chain recombines TRBV30 with TRBJ2-1; the D is unclear. Germline CDR1 is GTSNPN and CDR2 is SVGIG (reference sequence). V was clipped by 4 bases and J by 0 bases, with 10 bases between them. This CDR3 has 14 residues.

The rearrangement joins TRBV5-5 to TRBJ2-5, with 9 positions matching TRBD1. The CDR3 has 16 amino acids. CDR1 SGHKS and CDR2 YYEKEE come from the germline V gene (reference sequence). J was trimmed by 6 bases and V by 1 base; bases with no gene match: 10. The CDR3 DNA sequence: TGTGCCAGCAGCTTGTTGGAGTTGGACAGGGGACAGACCCAGTACTTC. This gives the protein CASSLLELDRGQTQYF. Together with reference TRBV5-5 and TRBJ2-5, the CDR3 gives the full variable domain: DAGVTQSPTHLIKTRGQQVTLRCSPISGHKSVSWYQQVLGQGPQFIFQYYEKEERGRGNFPDRFSARQFPNYSSELNVNALLLGDSALYLCASSLLELDRGQTQYFGPGTRLLVL.

The chain carries TRBV18 and TRBJ2-7; 9 bases agree with TRBD2. J was trimmed by 6 bases and V by 6 bases; bases with no gene match: 6. CDR1 is KGHSH, CDR2 LQKENI, per germline. This CDR3 is 13 amino acids long. CDR3 protein: CASSSRGGSEQYF. CDR3 DNA: TGTGCCAGCTCTTCGCGGGGGGGATCCGAGCAGTACTTC.

A word on this clone: A junction boundary mismatches the germline segment, possibly from a read error. The chain has TRBV7-7 and TRBJ1-1; D may be TRBD1 (5 bases). Germline assignment: CDR1 SSHAT and CDR2 FNYEAQ (reference sequence). This CDR3 has 13 residues. CDR3 in DNA: TGTGCTAGCAGCCTCAGGGAGGGCACTGAAGCTTTCTTT. Its translation is CASSLREGTEAFF.

This rearrangement joins TRBV7-2 to TRBJ1-5; 7 nucleotides match TRBD1. CDR3 length: 15 residues. The V segment lost 0 bases and the J segment 4 bases; nucleotides outside the gene matches: 3. Germline V CDR1 and CDR2: SGHTA, FQGNSA. The CDR3 protein is CASSLAGTANQPQHF. DNA for the CDR3: TGTGCCAGCAGCTTAGCCGGGACAGCTAATCAGCCCCAGCATTTT. Complete variable domain (other parts from reference TRBV7-2 and TRBJ1-5): GAGVSQSPSNKVTEKGKDVELRCDPISGHTALYWYRQSLGQGLEFLIYFQGNSAPDKSGLPSDRFSAERTGGSVSTLTIQRTQQEDSAVYLCASSLAGTANQPQHFGDGTRLSIL.

The rearrangement joins TRBV7-2 to TRBJ2-3; 10 positions match TRBD2. Looked up from germline, CDR1 is SGHTA and CDR2 is FQGNSA. The CDR3 contains 16 residues. The CDR3 bases are TGTTTCGGTCCTAGCGGGAGAATACCTAGCACAGATACGCAGTATTTT. Translating gives CFGPSGRIPSTDTQYF.

This clone has more than one count but fewer than ten. The genes are TRBV30 and TRBJ2-1; 8 bases fit TRBD2. V shed 5 bases, J shed 3 bases, and the junction held 3 bases outside the gene matches. This CDR3 is built from 13 residues. Germline V lookup: CDR1 GTSNPN, CDR2 SVGIG (reference sequence). As DNA, the CDR3 is TGTGCCTGGGGGGCGGGGGGCTACAATGAGCAGTTCTTC. Translating gives CAWGAGGYNEQFF.

V and J are TRBV28 and TRBJ2-3; D possibly corresponds to TRBD2 (5 bases). Germline CDR1 reads MDHEN; CDR2 reads SYDVKM. The CDR3 is made up of 18 amino acids. Trimming pared 2 bases from V and 2 bases from J, leaving 20 bases between. The CDR3 DNA is TGTGCCAGCAGTTTACCCCCCCCTAGCTCACCATCCACAGATACGCAGTATTTT. It encodes CASSLPPPSSPSTDTQYF.

V gene TRBV4-1 combines with J gene TRBJ2-1; TRBD2 aligns across 9 bases. The CDR3 is 15 amino acids. Trimming took 1 base from V and 5 from J; bases not matched to a gene: 3. Germline lookup yields CDR1 MGHRA and CDR2 YSYEKL. The CDR3 DNA sequence: TGCGCCAGCAGCCAAGCCCTAGCGGGGAACAATGAGCAGTTCTTC. This encodes CASSQALAGNNEQFF.

A single count supports this clone. The V and J genes are TRBV13 and TRBJ2-5, with 11 bases aligning to TRBD2. This CDR3 spans 15 amino acids. V trimming: 2 bases; J trimming: 3 bases; junction bases outside the gene matches: 2. Germline V lookup: CDR1 PRHDT, CDR2 FYEKMQ (reference sequence). CDR3: CASSLLAGGEETQYF. CDR3 in DNA: TGTGCCAGCAGCTTATTAGCGGGAGGGGAAGAGACCCAGTACTTC.